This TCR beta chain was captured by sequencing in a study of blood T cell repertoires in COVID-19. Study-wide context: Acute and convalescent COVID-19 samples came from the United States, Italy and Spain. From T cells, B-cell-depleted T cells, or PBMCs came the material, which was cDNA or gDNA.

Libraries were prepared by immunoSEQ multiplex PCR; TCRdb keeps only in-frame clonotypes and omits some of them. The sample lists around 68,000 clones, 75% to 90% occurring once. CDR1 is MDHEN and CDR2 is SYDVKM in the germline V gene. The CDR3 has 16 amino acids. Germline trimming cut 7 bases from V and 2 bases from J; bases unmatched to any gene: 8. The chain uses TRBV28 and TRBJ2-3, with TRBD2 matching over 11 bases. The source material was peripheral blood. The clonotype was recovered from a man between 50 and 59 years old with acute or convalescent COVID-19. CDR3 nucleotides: TGTGCCAGCACCGTTCATAGCGGGAGGGCCACAGATACGCAGTATTTT. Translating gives CASTVHSGRATDTQYF. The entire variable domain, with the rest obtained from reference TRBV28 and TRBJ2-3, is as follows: DVKVTQSSRYLVKRTGEKVFLECVQDMDHENMFWYRQDPGLGLRLIYFSYDVKMKEKGDIPEGYSVSREKKERFSLILESASTNQTSMYLCASTVHSGRATDTQYFGPGTRLTVL.